The rows below give T cell receptor beta chains drawn from one sample of a study of blood T cells in healthy people across ages. From the 5' RACE reads, TCRdb called clonotypes with MiXCR, one entry per CDR3 protein. In the table there are some 1 million distinct CDR3 sequences, 45% of which are singletons. Sequences were obtained from blood. Every receptor here comes from a woman aged 55-75 years in good health. Both conserved end residues are part of each CDR3. Clone size is shown for a subset of rows, as once, few, many or a class of expanded clone.

J gene,clone size,V gene,CDR3 protein
TRBJ2-5,-,TRBV10-3,CAIRGTSGREGQETQYF
TRBJ2-1,-,TRBV20-1,CSATGESFAYNEQFF
TRBJ2-7,few,TRBV15,CATSRAGTATLEQYF
TRBJ2-7,-,TRBV27,CASSSLKAGGPFSYEQYF
TRBJ2-1,-,TRBV5-1,CASSRDNKEQFF
TRBJ2-7,-,TRBV7-9,CASSLAAGNTYEQYF
TRBJ2-1,-,TRBV5-1,CASSPGTGATNEQFF
TRBJ2-5,few,TRBV3-1,CASSPLRQSYEQYF
TRBJ2-3,-,TRBV12-3/TRBV12-4,CASTPGGLSTDTQYF
TRBJ2-1,-,TRBV7-2,CASSLRGALQFAEQFF
TRBJ1-1,-,TRBV20-1,CSARPEQGLNTEAFF
TRBJ1-4,-,TRBV30,CARRENRDSTNEKLFF
TRBJ2-6,-,TRBV29-1,CSVDPGANVLTF
TRBJ2-1,-,TRBV20-1,CSCPGLADNEQFF
-,few,TRBV2,CASSEDMPTYEQYF
TRBJ1-2,-,TRBV6-1,CASREGQGYGYTF
TRBJ2-5,once,TRBV3-1,CASSQDRGYRETQYF
TRBJ2-7,few,TRBV27,CASSPGTEVSYEQYF
TRBJ1-2,once,TRBV7-2,CASSPWTGSNYGYTF
TRBJ2-5,-,TRBV7-2,CASSLAQGASGRFQETQYF